This TCR beta chain was retrieved from a study of T-cell reconstitution after alpha-beta-depleted transplantation in children (dated by TCRdb to 2016 to 2017). Regarding the research as a whole: T-cell immune reconstitution after TCRalphabeta/CD19-depleted allogeneic hematopoietic cell transplantation in children was quantitatively tracked in the study by means of TCR repertoire profiling. Points the paper makes about the study in general: About two months after transplant, the apparently early recovery of alphabetaT-cell counts reportedly depended on just several hundred clones that had expanded rapidly and came from non-depleted graft cells. Hyperexpanded clone frequencies declined over subsequent months; after one year, T-cell counts and TCRbeta diversity were mostly attributed to newly produced T cells. In some patients, high TCRbeta diversity at day 60 was attributed to recipient T cells and intrathymic progenitors that had survived conditioning.

V loses 3 bases of germline sequence and J loses 1 base, and the interval between the two ends is 22 bases. The CDR3 sequence holds 18 residues, the cysteine and phenylalanine included. Only the CDR3 DNA is retained, 54 bases long and in frame from the first base. CDR1 and CDR2 are read off the germline V gene (reference sequence) as LGHDT and YNNKEL. The receptor library was made with PCR. Sequencing used an Illumina HiSeq 2500. Molecular barcoding was employed in the preparation of TCR libraries, with unique molecular identifiers being used to normalize TCRbeta repertoire quantification. TCRdb itself trimmed the public reads at Q25 with fastp, ran MiXCR and retained productive beta chains. Under each unique CDR3 protein, matching rows form one entry showing the most common genes and DNA. The sample table lists 40,000 to 60,000 distinct CDR3 sequences, approximately 8.7% of them with a count of one. The top ten hold about 25% of the sample.

This sample's time point label indicates: day 60 (about 2 months) after transplantation. Read against the paper, the sample's treatment or condition label means: allogeneic hematopoietic cell transplantation with graft depleted of TCRalphabeta T cells and CD19 B cells. TCRalphabeta/CD19-depleted allogeneic hematopoietic cell grafts were given to the transplant recipients, all of whom were children. This clonotype was counted many times. What this receptor recognizes is not known. No base quality values were provided; no much bigger clone lies one nucleotide off. This TCR was sampled from a male patient under 10 years old who had a stem cell transplant for chronic granulomatous disease, so the T cells may come from the graft donor. The chain employs TRBV3-1 and TRBJ2-7, with a weak D call of TRBD1 (6 bases match). Sequenced material: PBMCs, mostly from graft donor cells, taken 60 days after TCRalphabeta/CD19-depleted stem cell transplant. In nucleotides, the sequence is TGTGCCAGCAGCCAGAAACACCCCAGGGGCGATGTGTCCTACGAGCAGTACTTC. This sequence encodes CASSQKHPRGDVSYEQYF.